This T cell receptor beta chain was recorded in a study of T cells in localized non-small cell lung cancer (dated by TCRdb to about 2020). Describing the broader study: The study examined T cell repertoires in roughly 240 patients with early-stage NSCLC and compared tumors with uninvolved tumor-adjacent lungs. All 230 or so NSCLC patients in the cohort were treatment-naive and had localized lung tumors that were resected. A mean age of around 69 years was recorded for the NSCLC patients, of whom more than 120 were male and more than 95 were female. What the authors observed across the whole study: Uninvolved tumor-adjacent lung showed the highest T cell clonality, higher than tumor, which suggests more focused antigenic responses in the adjacent lung. Because the study design was exploratory, TCR variables were selected using unadjusted p-values without false-discovery rate correction. Because multi-region tumor sequencing was not done, intratumor heterogeneity could not be ruled out. Longer overall survival was associated with higher blood T cell density, whereas shorter survival was associated with higher adjacent-lung clonality. A median of 57 of the top 100 tumor clones turned up in the paired uninvolved adjacent lung, and under 30 of those clones also ranked among the top 100 of that same adjacent lung.

As for this clone: The antigen it recognizes is unknown. Base qualities are not provided; no much larger clone lies one nucleotide away.

At diagnosis, peripheral blood, uninvolved tumor-adjacent lung and tumor were collected and stored as a combination of fresh-frozen and FFPE material. For TCR repertoire profiling, blood samples were analyzed as peripheral blood mononuclear cells. The CDR3 numbers 13 residues from cysteine through phenylalanine. Only the CDR3 part of the read is kept: 39 bases, read in frame from the first base. Germline trimming: 4 bases from V, 5 bases from J; junction bases outside gene matches: 3. According to the germline V gene (reference sequence), CDR1 reads SGHNT and CDR2 reads YYREEE. TCR beta CDR3 regions were sequenced from DNA using the immunoSEQ Assay. The authors' pipeline ran thus. To compute T cell density, TCR beta template counts were normalized to usable DNA, which was estimated by amplifying housekeeping genes. Using the preseqR package, richness was estimated by extrapolating to 120,000 templates for tissue samples and 400,000 templates for PBMC samples. Clonality was taken to be one minus Pielou's evenness. Differential abundance testing on productive amino-acid clonotypes, with a minimum total count of 5 and an alpha of 0.1, was used to identify tissue-enriched TCRs. The Jaccard Index and the Morisita Overlap Index were used to measure repertoire overlap between compartments. GLIPH clustered TCR beta CDR3s with public tetramer-defined viral CDR3s; viral motifs required at least three viral sequences plus V-gene enrichment. TCRdb retrieved this table from immuneACCESS and kept in-frame rearrangements only. Not all clones are present; in checked studies, unresolved V genes account for under half, and no reason is known for the remainder. V, J and clone size are taken as reported in that table, and D and trimming were inferred from the DNA itself. The sample contains 15,000 to 20,000 clones, around 91% of them found a single time. Clones ranked in the top ten supply roughly 1.2% of the sample.

Sequenced here: peripheral blood mononuclear cells, sampled before any cancer treatment. The V gene is TRBV5-4 and the J gene is TRBJ1-2, and TRBD1 aligns with 9 junction nucleotides. This receptor was taken from a woman aged 35 to 70 with stage III lung adenocarcinoma. This receptor has the CDR3 CASSKDRGYGYTF. Read as DNA, the sequence is TGTGCCAGCAGCAAAGACAGGGGGTATGGCTACACCTTC. Reference TRBV5-4 and TRBJ1-2 proteins supply the regions before and after the CDR3; the full variable domain is: ETGVTQSPTHLIKTRGQQVTLRCSSQSGHNTVSWYQQALGQGPQFIFQYYREEENGRGNFPPRFSGLQFPNYSSELNVNALELDDSALYLCASSKDRGYGYTFGSGTRLTVV.